The rows below give T cell receptor beta chains drawn from one sample of a study of OX40 agonist ivuxolimab in advanced cancers. Sequencing used immunoSEQ multiplex PCR; TCRdb keeps in-frame clones, though not all of them. This table has tens of thousands of clones, over 80% appearing once. Here the sequenced sample was CD4+ or CD8+ T cells sorted from blood, taken in a trial of the OX40 agonist ivuxolimab. These receptors came from an adult with an advanced solid tumor such as melanoma, head and neck, liver or kidney cancer. CDR3s include the opening cysteine and the closing phenylalanine or tryptophan. Size tells how often a clone was seen (once, few, many) or the class of an expanded clone, and some rows leave it out.

few,13,TRBV30,TRBJ1-1,CAWRETGRTEAFF
NA,16,TRBV7-8,TRBJ1-5,CASSFLAGTAGQPQHF
NA,12,TRBV6-1,TRBJ2-1,CASSEWPAEQFF
NA,13,TRBV5-8,TRBJ2-5,CASSLGRVETQYF
NA,14,TRBV30,TRBJ1-3,CAWRGRGPGNTIYF
NA,16,TRBV9,TRBJ2-3,CASSVGSGISTDTQYF
NA,16,TRBV6-1,TRBJ2-7,CASSESWAGGAYEQYF
NA,14,TRBV10-3,TRBJ1-1,CAIRPTGENTEAFF
NA,15,TRBV18,TRBJ1-4,CASSPPGTVFEKLFF
NA,14,TRBV2,TRBJ1-2,CASTLDREIDGYTF
NA,12,TRBV7-8,TRBJ1-1,CASSLGGTGAFF
NA,16,TRBV18,TRBJ2-5,CASSPRQGAIQETQYF
NA,13,TRBV7-7,TRBJ2-2,CASSLSGYGELFF
NA,14,TRBV19,TRBJ1-5,CASKISSGNQPQHF
NA,14,TRBV7-2,TRBJ2-7,CASSFRQRSYEQYF
NA,13,TRBV6-6,TRBJ1-2,CASSKTGFYGYTF
NA,15,TRBV6-5,TRBJ2-5,CASSYGRGYQETQYF
NA,16,TRBV12-5,TRBJ1-1,CASGCFRDFWANEAFF
NA,14,TRBV19,TRBJ2-7,CASRLTGGLDEQYF
few,14,TRBV6-5,TRBJ1-2,CASSESGTGYGYTF
NA,15,TRBV5-6,TRBJ2-2,CASSWGQVNTGELFF
NA,15,TRBV11-2,TRBJ2-7,CASSPGGGLWYEQYF
NA,11,TRBV19,TRBJ1-1,CAIFSVTEAFF
NA,16,TRBV11-3,TRBJ2-1,CASSLFGQGSYNEQFF
few,15,TRBV7-9,TRBJ2-7,CASSSRTSGGSEQYF
NA,14,TRBV6-5,TRBJ1-1,CASTRRGRLTEAFF
NA,12,TRBV7-2,TRBJ2-7,CASSPTRREQYF
NA,14,TRBV19,TRBJ1-5,CASRPPGQGSSQHF
once,17,TRBV4-2,TRBJ1-2,CGSSGGGTGGINYGYTF
NA,13,TRBV30,TRBJ1-2,CAWNTDRLNGYTF
NA,15,TRBV19,TRBJ2-5,CASSPGGLHSETQYF
NA,13,TRBV19,TRBJ1-1,CATQQGDGTEAFF
NA,14,TRBV6-1,TRBJ1-2,CASRATGANYGYTF
NA,15,TRBV5-6,TRBJ2-3,CASSFLAGSTDTQYF
NA,16,TRBV23-1,TRBJ2-7,CASSQPPNVYPYEQYF
NA,15,TRBV25-1,TRBJ1-5,CASSESGRGTQPQHF
NA,12,TRBV28,TRBJ1-2,CASSPGQAGNTF
NA,14,TRBV7-2,TRBJ2-7,CASSKQGGPYEQYF
NA,17,TRBV4-1,TRBJ2-4,CASSQEGGQGDKNIQYF
NA,12,TRBV6-1,TRBJ2-4,CASSPATGFQYF
NA,18,TRBV5-1,TRBJ2-3,CASSLGISSGGATDTQYF
NA,13,TRBV28,TRBJ1-2,CASRRTADYGYTF
NA,14,TRBV7-2,TRBJ1-1,CASSLVARATEAFF
NA,15,TRBV10-3,TRBJ2-5,CAISESKRAEETQYF
NA,13,TRBV6-1,TRBJ1-2,CASGREPLYGYTF
NA,17,TRBV4-1,TRBJ2-6,CASRRRPGGSGANVLTF
NA,16,TRBV7-2,TRBJ2-1,CASSSRMLQSYNEQFF
NA,16,TRBV19,TRBJ2-1,CASSQPRDWTYNEQFF
NA,15,TRBV7-2,TRBJ2-5,CASSSQRGGGETQYF
once,12,TRBV6-5,TRBJ1-3,CASRISGNTIYF
NA,14,TRBV28,TRBJ1-5,CASRLHGNNQPQHF
NA,15,TRBV7-2,TRBJ2-3,CASSPSGLDTDTQYF
NA,15,TRBV5-6,TRBJ2-1,CASSLGTGTYNEQFF
NA,13,TRBV29-1,TRBJ2-7,CSVVGHSTYEQYF